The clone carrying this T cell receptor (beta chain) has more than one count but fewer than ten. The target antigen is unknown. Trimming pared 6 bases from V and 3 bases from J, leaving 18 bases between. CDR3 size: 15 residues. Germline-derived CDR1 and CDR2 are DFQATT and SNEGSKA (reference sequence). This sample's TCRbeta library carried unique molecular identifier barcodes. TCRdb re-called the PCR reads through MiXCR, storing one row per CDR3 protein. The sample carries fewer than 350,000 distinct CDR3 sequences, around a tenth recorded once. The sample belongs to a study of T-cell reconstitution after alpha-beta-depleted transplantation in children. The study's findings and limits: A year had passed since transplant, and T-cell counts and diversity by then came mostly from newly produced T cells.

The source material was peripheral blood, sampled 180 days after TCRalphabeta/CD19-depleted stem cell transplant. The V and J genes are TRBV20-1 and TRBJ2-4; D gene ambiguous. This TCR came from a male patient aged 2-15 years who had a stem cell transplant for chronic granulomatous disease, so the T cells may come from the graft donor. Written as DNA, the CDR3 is TGCAGTGCAGCCCCGCCACCAGTAGGCAAAAACATTCAGTACTTC. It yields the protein CSAAPPPVGKNIQYF.